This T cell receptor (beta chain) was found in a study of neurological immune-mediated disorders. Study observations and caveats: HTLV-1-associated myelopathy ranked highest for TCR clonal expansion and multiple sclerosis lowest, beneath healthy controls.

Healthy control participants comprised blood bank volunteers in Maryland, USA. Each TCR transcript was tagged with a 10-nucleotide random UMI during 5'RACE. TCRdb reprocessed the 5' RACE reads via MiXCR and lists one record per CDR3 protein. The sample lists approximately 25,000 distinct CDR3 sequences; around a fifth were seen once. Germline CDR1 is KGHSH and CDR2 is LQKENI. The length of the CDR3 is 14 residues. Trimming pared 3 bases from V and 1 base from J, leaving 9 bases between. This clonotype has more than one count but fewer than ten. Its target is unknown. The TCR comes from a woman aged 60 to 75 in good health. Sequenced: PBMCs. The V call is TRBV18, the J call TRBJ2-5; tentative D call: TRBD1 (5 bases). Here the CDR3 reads CASSPPTVQETQYF. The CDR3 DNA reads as TGTGCCAGCTCACCCCCGACAGTCCAAGAGACCCAGTACTTC. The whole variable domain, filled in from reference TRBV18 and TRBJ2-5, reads NAGVMQNPRHLVRRRGQEARLRCSPMKGHSHVYWYRQLPEEGLKFMVYLQKENIIDESGMPKERFSAEFPKEGPSILRIQQVVRGDSAAYFCASSPPTVQETQYFGPGTRLLVL.